This T cell receptor (beta chain) was identified during a study of T cells after yellow fever vaccination. Points from the study as a whole: Just a small share of clonotypes turned up in the CD4 compartment as well as the CD8 compartment.

A remark on this clonotype: Antigen specificity is unknown.

TCRdb reanalysed the 5' RACE reads using MiXCR and keeps one entry per CDR3 protein. The sample includes a few hundred thousand distinct CDR3 sequences, around 6.5% seen only once; the top ten take roughly 15%. The germline V gene encodes CDR1 SEHNR and CDR2 FQNEAQ (reference sequence). The junction had 5 bases not matched to a gene; V was cut back by 3 bases and J by 2 bases. The CDR3 contains 15 residues. This TCR was sampled from a young man who received the YFV17D yellow fever vaccine. The V call is TRBV7-9, the J call TRBJ2-3, with 7 bases that match TRBD1. The starting material was PBMCs, obtained 5 days after the yellow fever booster vaccination. Written as DNA, the CDR3 is TGTGCCAGCAGCTTCCTCGGACAGGACACAGATACGCAGTATTTT. Protein product: CASSFLGQDTDTQYF.